These 32 T cell receptor beta chains share one sample of origin, sequenced in a study of neurological immune-mediated disorders. TCRdb redid the calling of the 5' RACE reads with MiXCR, one entry per CDR3 protein. This sample has around 60,000 distinct CDR3 sequences; under 3.5% occur once, and the top ten carry 6% to 8%. The specimen was PBMCs. The receptors originated from a woman aged 55-70 years with multiple sclerosis.

Ten or more counts support this clonotype. V gene TRBV29-1 combines with J gene TRBJ2-1; 7 bases line up with TRBD2. Germline trimming cut 4 bases from V and 4 bases from J; bases unmatched to any gene: 4. The germline V gene encodes CDR1 SQVTM and CDR2 ANQGSEA. CDR3 length equals 13 residues. The CDR3 region is CSVAPSGYNEQFF. The CDR3 nucleotides read TGCAGCGTTGCGCCTAGCGGATACAATGAGCAGTTCTTC.

This clonotype was counted ten times or more. This chain links TRBV5-1 with TRBJ2-7, with 8 bases lining up with TRBD2. In germline, CDR1 is SGHRS, CDR2 YFSETQ. This CDR3 contains 14 residues. J gave up 2 bases and V 0 bases, and 1 base lay outside the gene matches. CDR3 nucleotides: TGCGCCAGCAGCTTGGGACTAGCGACCTACGAGCAGTACTTC. This sequence encodes CASSLGLATYEQYF.

This clonotype was seen many times. The chain recombines TRBV5-1 with TRBJ1-2, with D possibly matching TRBD1 (6 bases). The germline gives CDR1 SGHRS, CDR2 YFSETQ. V was pared by 5 bases and J by 4 bases, with 12 bases between. The CDR3 loop spans 13 amino acids. CDR3 coding DNA: TGCGCCAGCAGTTCGGACAGCTTCTATGGCTACACCTTC. Amino acids: CASSSDSFYGYTF.

This clonotype was seen more than once but under ten times. This chain joins TRBV10-3 and TRBJ1-1, with 8 nucleotides matching TRBD1. Germline V gene data show CDR1 as ENHRY and CDR2 as SYGVKD. The CDR3 extends over 15 amino acids. Unmatched junction bases numbered 5, after V lost 3 bases and J lost 2 bases. CDR3 protein: CAISDYRGYNTEAFF. The CDR3 DNA reads as TGTGCCATCAGTGACTACAGGGGGTATAACACTGAAGCTTTCTTT.

This clonotype was picked up many times. The chain carries TRBV20-1 and TRBJ2-5; D is perhaps TRBD1 (5 bases). The germline V and J ends were trimmed by 6 bases and 2 bases, with 16 bases remaining between them. CDR1 and CDR2 (germline): DFQATT, SNEGSKA (reference sequence). This CDR3 is 14 amino acids long. The CDR3 loop reads CSATDSWGQETQYF. The DNA for the CDR3 is TGCAGTGCAACAGACAGTTGGGGTCAAGAGACCCAGTACTTC.

This clonotype was seen ten or more times. The chain combines TRBV30 with TRBJ2-3, with TRBD2 identical over 13 bases. This CDR3 comprises 18 residues. The germline V gene encodes CDR1 GTSNPN and CDR2 SVGIG (reference sequence). Trimming at V came to 1 base and at J to 2 bases, leaving 9 bases not matched to a gene. This chain's CDR3 is CAWSGPGLAGDITDTQYF. The CDR3 nucleotides are TGTGCCTGGAGTGGACCAGGACTAGCGGGAGATATCACAGATACGCAGTATTTT.

The table lists this clonotype with many counts. The CDR3 loop is CSASRAGDLYEQYF. The CDR3 nucleotides read TGCAGTGCTAGCCGGGCGGGGGACCTCTACGAGCAGTACTTC. The chain links TRBV20-1 to TRBJ2-7; 7 nucleotides align to TRBD2. The CDR3 has 14 amino acids. CDR1 DFQATT and CDR2 SNEGSKA come from the germline V gene (reference sequence). With V trimmed by 3 bases and J by 3 bases, 8 bases remained unmatched.

This clonotype was seen at least ten times. The chain employs TRBV4-2 and TRBJ2-3; TRBD1 matches at 7 bases. J gave up 1 base and V 6 bases, and 10 bases lay outside the gene matches. In germline, CDR1 is LGHNA, CDR2 YNFKEQ. CDR3 size: 16 residues. CDR3 in DNA: TGTGCCAGCAGTCAATCCGGGACAGCGGGCACAGATACGCAGTATTTT. Translating gives CASSQSGTAGTDTQYF.

At least ten counts were recorded for this clonotype. The CDR3 protein is CASSLRTGDTEAFF. CDR3 DNA sequence: TGTGCCAGCAGCCTCCGTACAGGGGACACTGAAGCTTTCTTT. The chain joins TRBV7-2 to TRBJ1-1; 7 nucleotides agree with TRBD1. From germline, CDR1 is SGHTA and CDR2 FQGNSA. V shed 5 bases and J 3 bases; nucleotides not matched to a gene: 6. The CDR3 covers 14 residues.

This clonotype occurred many times. The gene calls are TRBV4-1 and TRBJ2-3; D call uncertain. CDR3 length: 14 residues. Germline V gene sequence: CDR1 MGHRA, CDR2 YSYEKL. Trimming took off 1 base at V and 3 bases at J, with 8 bases between the two ends. CDR3 in amino acids: CASSQVFTTDTQYF. In DNA, the CDR3 is TGCGCCAGCAGCCAAGTGTTCACGACAGATACGCAGTATTTT.

Many counts were recorded for this clonotype. J is TRBJ2-1 and V is TRBV9; D remains unclear. Trimming took off 0 bases at V and 7 bases at J, with 2 bases between the two ends. The CDR3 is 11 amino acids. CDR1 SGDLS and CDR2 YYNGEE come from the germline V gene. CDR3 amino acids: CASSVENEQFF. For the CDR3, the DNA is TGTGCCAGCAGCGTAGAGAATGAGCAGTTCTTC.

The chain is built from TRBV29-1 and TRBJ2-5; D gene ambiguous. In germline, CDR1 is SQVTM, CDR2 ANQGSEA. The CDR3 runs to 14 residues. The germline V and J ends were trimmed by 2 bases and 2 bases, with 12 bases remaining between them. Written as DNA, the CDR3 is TGCAGCGTTGAACTGGCCGGGTATCAAGAGACCCAGTACTTC. Translated: CSVELAGYQETQYF. Variable domain in full (rest from reference TRBV29-1 and TRBJ2-5): SAVISQKPSRDICQRGTSLTIQCQVDSQVTMMFWYRQQPGQSLTLIATANQGSEATYESGFVIDKFPISRPNLTFSTLTVSNMSPEDSSIYLCSVELAGYQETQYFGPGTRLLVL.

This clonotype was seen repeatedly, ten times or more. The V gene is TRBV20-1, the J gene TRBJ1-5, with a possible D match to TRBD1 (5 bases). Germline V CDR1 and CDR2: DFQATT, SNEGSKA (reference sequence). V gave up 0 bases and J gave up 4 bases, with 10 bases separating them. The CDR3 length is 14 residues. CDR3 in amino acids: CSARDPRENQPQHF. DNA for the CDR3: TGCAGTGCTAGAGATCCCAGGGAAAATCAGCCCCAGCATTTT.

This clonotype was seen at least ten times. This chain connects TRBV29-1 to TRBJ2-1, with a possible D match to TRBD2 (9 bases). Trimming stripped 2 bases from V and 8 bases from J, with 34 bases between. The CDR3 has 20 residues. Per germline, CDR1 SQVTM and CDR2 ANQGSEA. CDR3 in DNA: TGCAGCGTTGAAAGGCCGGACAGGGTATGGCTGTCTAGCGGGAAAGATGAGCAGTTCTTC. Protein product: CSVERPDRVWLSSGKDEQFF.

This clonotype was seen at least ten times. The chain employs TRBV4-3 and TRBJ2-7, with D possibly being TRBD1 (6 bases). Germline V CDR1 and CDR2: LGHNA, YSLEER. V lost 1 base, J lost 3 bases, and 13 bases lay in between. This CDR3 has 15 amino acids. The CDR3 sequence is CASSQVQGEYYEQYF. The CDR3 bases are TGCGCCAGCAGCCAAGTACAGGGAGAATACTACGAGCAGTACTTC.

The sample holds many counts of this clonotype. The chain carries TRBV18 and TRBJ2-2; weak D call: TRBD2 (5 bases). Per germline, CDR1 KGHSH and CDR2 LQKENI. The V gene lost 2 bases and the J gene lost 4 bases, with 14 bases spanning the gap. The CDR3 has 16 amino acids. The CDR3 DNA is TGTGCCAGCTCACCAGAGGAAAAGCGGAGCACCGGGGAGCTGTTTTTT. It encodes CASSPEEKRSTGELFF.

This clonotype was detected ten times or more. The chain employs TRBV28 and TRBJ1-5; a weak D match, TRBD1 (5 bases). The ends were cut back, 6 bases at V and 7 bases at J, with 13 bases in the middle. This CDR3 contains 13 residues. Germline V CDR1 and CDR2: MDHEN, SYDVKM. CDR3 DNA: TGTGCCAGCAGCGACCCGGGGGGACAGCCCCAGCATTTT. This translates into CASSDPGGQPQHF.

This clonotype was counted many times. The V call is TRBV20-1, the J call TRBJ2-1; D is unclear. Trimming removed 6 bases at V and 7 bases at J, with 7 bases between. This CDR3 region has 10 residues. Looked up from germline, CDR1 is DFQATT and CDR2 is SNEGSKA (reference sequence). The DNA for the CDR3 is TGCAGTGCAGGTTTAAATGAGCAGTTCTTC. Residues: CSAGLNEQFF.

This clonotype was found many times. The rearrangement links TRBV11-2 to TRBJ2-5, with 7 bases aligning to TRBD2. The CDR3 is 14 residues long. J lost 4 bases, V lost 1 base, and 3 bases had no gene match. The germline V gene encodes CDR1 SGHAT and CDR2 FQNNGV. This chain's CDR3 is CASSLGGRGETQYF. The CDR3 DNA reads TGTGCCAGCAGCTTAGGCGGGAGAGGAGAGACCCAGTACTTC. The whole variable domain, remainder taken from reference TRBV11-2 and TRBJ2-5, is EAGVAQSPRYKIIEKRQSVAFWCNPISGHATLYWYQQILGQGPKLLIQFQNNGVVDDSQLPKDRFSAERLKGVDSTLKIQPAKLEDSAVYLCASSLGGRGETQYFGPGTRLLVL.

This clonotype was observed many times. This chain links TRBV5-1 with TRBJ1-1; D gene ambiguous. This CDR3 region has 12 residues. Germline V CDR1 and CDR2: SGHRS, YFSETQ. Trimming pared 0 bases from V and 8 bases from J, leaving 8 bases between. The CDR3, as DNA: TGCGCCAGCAGCTTGGTGGGCTCGGAAGCTTTCTTT. Amino acids: CASSLVGSEAFF.

This clonotype has a count of ten or more. The chain employs TRBV12-3 or TRBV12-4 and TRBJ1-1; a weak D match, TRBD1 (5 bases). The CDR3 is 13 residues long. Trimming shortened V by 3 bases and J by 8 bases, and 13 bases separated the two germline ends. The CDR3 reads CASSFQGPTEAFF. DNA for the CDR3: TGTGCCAGCAGTTTTCAGGGTCCAACCGAAGCTTTCTTT.

The table lists this clonotype with many counts. V is TRBV29-1 and J is TRBJ1-2; tentatively, D is TRBD1 (5 bases). The CDR3 sequence is 12 residues long. Germline V gene data show CDR1 as SQVTM and CDR2 as ANQGSEA. Between the trimmed V and J ends, which lost 7 bases and 5 bases, there was a span of 14 bases. CDR3 loop: CSARGALYGYTF. The CDR3 DNA sequence: TGCAGCGCGCGAGGGGCCCTTTATGGCTACACCTTC.

This clonotype has at least ten counts. V usage is TRBV15 and J usage is TRBJ2-5; 8 bases agree with TRBD2. CDR1 is LNHNV, CDR2 YYDKDF, per germline (reference sequence). The CDR3 sequence is 16 residues long. The ends lost 3 bases at V and 5 bases at J; junction bases unmatched: 11. The CDR3 here is CATSRNTGTSFETQYF. The CDR3 region has the DNA TGTGCCACCAGCAGGAACACCGGGACTAGTTTTGAGACCCAGTACTTC.

This clonotype was observed at least ten times. CDR3 sequence (DNA): TGTGCCAGCAGCGAATACCCCACAGATACGCAGTATTTT. This sequence encodes CASSEYPTDTQYF. This chain uses TRBV12-3 or TRBV12-4 with TRBJ2-3; no clear D gene. The CDR3 consists of 13 residues. V shed 6 bases and J shed 2 bases, with 9 bases lying between them.

This clonotype was counted ten times or more. This sequence joins TRBV7-2 and TRBJ2-5, with D uncertain. From germline, CDR1 is SGHTA and CDR2 FQGNSA. This CDR3 contains 15 residues. V was shortened by 1 base and J by 3 bases, with 12 bases between the two germline ends. The CDR3 nucleotides read TGTGCCAGCAGCTTAGTCTCGGGTCTAAAAGAGACCCAGTACTTC. Translated, it gives CASSLVSGLKETQYF.

In this sample, this clonotype turned up many times. This chain joins TRBV7-2 and TRBJ2-1; 10 nucleotides line up with TRBD1. The trim removed 5 bases at V and 3 bases at J, leaving 4 bases unmatched. The CDR3 is 15 amino acids. CDR1 SGHTA and CDR2 FQGNSA come from the germline V gene. CDR3 nucleotides: TGTGCCAGCAGCCTGGGACAGGGGCACTACAATGAGCAGTTCTTC. Translated, it gives CASSLGQGHYNEQFF.

This clonotype has a count of ten or more. The gene calls are TRBV20-1 and TRBJ2-3, with 13 bases matching TRBD2. Germline CDR1 reads DFQATT; CDR2 reads SNEGSKA (reference sequence). This CDR3 has 15 amino acids. The CDR3, as DNA: TGCAGCCCATTTACTAGCGGGAGGGGCACAGATACGCAGTATTTT. Amino acids: CSPFTSGRGTDTQYF.

In its sample, this clonotype was seen many times. This rearrangement joins TRBV4-3 to TRBJ2-7; 10 bases line up with TRBD2. Losses at the gene ends were 0 bases for V and 4 bases for J; bases not matched to a gene: 3. This CDR3 is built from 15 residues. From germline, CDR1 is LGHNA and CDR2 YSLEER. Here the CDR3 reads CASSQEEAGGYEQYF. The CDR3 nucleotides are TGCGCCAGCAGCCAAGAGGAAGCGGGGGGGTACGAGCAGTACTTC.

This clonotype was seen a handful of times. The chain is built from TRBV20-1 and TRBJ2-4; D call uncertain. V gave up 3 bases and J gave up 1 base, with 13 bases separating them. The CDR3 is 15 amino acids. CDR1 DFQATT and CDR2 SNEGSKA come from the germline V gene (reference sequence). The CDR3: CSASDLVAAKNIQYF. The CDR3 coding sequence is TGCAGTGCTAGCGATCTGGTTGCGGCCAAAAACATTCAGTACTTC.

This clonotype was counted many times. V is TRBV6-5 and J is TRBJ1-5, with 9 bases aligning to TRBD1. CDR3 length: 19 residues. Per germline, CDR1 MNHEY and CDR2 SVGAGI. J lost 5 bases, V lost 4 bases, and 18 bases had no gene match. The CDR3, as DNA: TGTGCCAGCAGTTGGCTGGGAGTTACAGGGGGCATTTTGGATCAGCCCCAGCATTTT. As protein: CASSWLGVTGGILDQPQHF.

This clonotype was recorded many times. V gene TRBV6-5 combines with J gene TRBJ1-5; D is perhaps TRBD1 (5 bases). Looked up from germline, CDR1 is MNHEY and CDR2 is SVGAGI. CDR3 length: 16 amino acids. The V end lost 5 bases, the J end lost 2 bases, and 16 bases lay between the germline ends. Here the CDR3 reads CASSKWAGAGNQPQHF. DNA for the CDR3: TGTGCCAGCAGTAAGTGGGCCGGGGCGGGCAATCAGCCCCAGCATTTT.

This clonotype was observed at least ten times. The chain uses TRBV7-2 and TRBJ2-5; the D call may be TRBD1 or TRBD2 (5 bases each). The CDR3 sequence is 14 residues long. Germline CDR1 SGHTA, CDR2 FQGNSA. Trimming stripped 5 bases from V and 0 bases from J, with 10 bases between. The CDR3 nucleotides are TGTGCCAGCAGCCCTGAGGGGAACCAAGAGACCCAGTACTTC. Encoded protein: CASSPEGNQETQYF.